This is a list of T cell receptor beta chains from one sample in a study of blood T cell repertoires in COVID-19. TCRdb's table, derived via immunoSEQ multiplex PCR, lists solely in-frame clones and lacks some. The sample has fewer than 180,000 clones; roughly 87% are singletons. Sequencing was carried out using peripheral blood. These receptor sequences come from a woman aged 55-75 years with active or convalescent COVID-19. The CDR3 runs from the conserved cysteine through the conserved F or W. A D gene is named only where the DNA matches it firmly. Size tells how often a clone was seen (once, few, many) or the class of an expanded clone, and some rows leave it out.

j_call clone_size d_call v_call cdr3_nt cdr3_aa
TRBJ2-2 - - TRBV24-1 TGTGCCACCGAGGGGGACACCGGGGAGCTGTTTTTT CATEGDTGELFF
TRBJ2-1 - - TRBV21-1 TGTGCCAGCAGCAAATCACTAGCGGGGGGCTACAATGAGCAGTTCTTC CASSKSLAGGYNEQFF
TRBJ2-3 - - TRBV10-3 TGTGCCATCAGTGACTTGGCGGGGACAGATACGCAGTATTTT CAISDLAGTDTQYF
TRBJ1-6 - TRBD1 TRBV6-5 TGTGCCAGCACTCGGACAGGCGAAAATTCACCCCTCCACTTT CASTRTGENSPLHF
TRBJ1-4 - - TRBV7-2 TGTGCCAGCAGCCAACTAGGCCACAATGAAAAACTGTTTTTT CASSQLGHNEKLFF
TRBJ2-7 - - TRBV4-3 TGCGCCAGCAGCCAAGGATATAGCGATTACGAGCAGTACTTC CASSQGYSDYEQYF
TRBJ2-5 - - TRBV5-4 TGTGCCAGCAGCTTAAGTCCACAGTTACAAGAGACCCAGTACTTC CASSLSPQLQETQYF
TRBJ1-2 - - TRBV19 TGTGCCAGTAGTATGCCTACACAGTCCTTCTATGGCTACACCTTC CASSMPTQSFYGYTF
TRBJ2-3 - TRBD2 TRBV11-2 TGTGCCAGCAGCTTAGGGTTTGTCCGGGGGGGCCGGGAAGATACGCAGTATTTT CASSLGFVRGGREDTQYF
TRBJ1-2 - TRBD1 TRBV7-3 TGTGCCAGCAGCTTAACGGGACAGGAGGACTATGGCTACACCTTC CASSLTGQEDYGYTF
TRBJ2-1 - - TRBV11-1 TGTGCCAGCAGCTTATCACTGGGCCTTAGGGGGAATGAGCAGTTCTTC CASSLSLGLRGNEQFF
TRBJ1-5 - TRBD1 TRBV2 TGTGCCAGCAGCGCACAGGGGCCGTATAGCAATCAGCCCCAGCATTTT CASSAQGPYSNQPQHF
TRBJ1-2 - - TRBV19 TGTGCCAGTCGCCGCCAGGCCGGGGGATATGGCTACACCTTC CASRRQAGGYGYTF
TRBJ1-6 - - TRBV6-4 TGTGCCAGCAGTGTCCTCTATAATTCACCCCTCCACTTT CASSVLYNSPLHF
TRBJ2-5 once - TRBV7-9 TGTGCCAGCAACTTCTTGGAACAGGGAGTGAACCAAGAGACCCAGTACTTC CASNFLEQGVNQETQYF
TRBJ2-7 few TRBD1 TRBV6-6 TGTGCCAGCAGACCGGGACAGAATACCTACGAGCAGTACTTC CASRPGQNTYEQYF
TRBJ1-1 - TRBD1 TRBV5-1 TGCGCCAGCAGCTTTTGGGACAGGGAGACTGAAGCTTTCTTT CASSFWDRETEAFF
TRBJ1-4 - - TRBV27 TGTGCCAGCAGTTTATGGGGGGGGGCTAATGAAAAACTGTTTTTT CASSLWGGANEKLFF
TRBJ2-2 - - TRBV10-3 TGTGCCATTCAAGAGGCAGGGGTAGTCACCGGGGAGCTGTTTTTT CAIQEAGVVTGELFF
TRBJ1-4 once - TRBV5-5 TGTGCCAGCAGCGGATCCGGGACATTTAACGAAAAACTGTTTTTT CASSGSGTFNEKLFF
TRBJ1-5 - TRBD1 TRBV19 TGTGCCAGTAGTCTCGGGACAGGGTTTGGCAATCAGCCCCAGCATTTT CASSLGTGFGNQPQHF
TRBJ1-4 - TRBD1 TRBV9 TGTGCCAGCAGCGCCCTGGGACAGGGTGGAGATGAAAAACTGTTTTTT CASSALGQGGDEKLFF
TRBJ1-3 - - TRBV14 TGTGCCAGCAGCCAAGTGGACAGAAGCTCTGGAAACACCATATATTTT CASSQVDRSSGNTIYF
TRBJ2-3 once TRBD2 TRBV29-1 TGCAGCCTAAAGCGGGGGCCAGATACGCAGTATTTT CSLKRGPDTQYF
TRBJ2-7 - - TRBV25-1 TGTGCCAGCAGTGAGGAGGGTTCCTTCTACGAGCAGTACTTC CASSEEGSFYEQYF
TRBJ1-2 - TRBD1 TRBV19 TGTGCCAGTAGGTTGGGACAGGGTGTCTTCTACTATGGCTACACCTTC CASRLGQGVFYYGYTF
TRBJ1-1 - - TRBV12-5 TGTGCTAGTGGAACACAGGGTACTGAAGCTTTCTTT CASGTQGTEAFF
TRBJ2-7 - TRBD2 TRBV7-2 TGTGCCAGCAGCTTAGGAAGCGGGGGGCGTTTGAACGAGCAGTACTTC CASSLGSGGRLNEQYF
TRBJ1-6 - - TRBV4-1 TGCGCCAGCAGCCAAGATCCCCCCCGGACACAAACCAATTCACCCCTCCACTTT CASSQDPPRTQTNSPLHF
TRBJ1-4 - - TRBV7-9 TGTGCCAGCAGCTTTGTTTCGGAAAAACTGTTTTTT CASSFVSEKLFF
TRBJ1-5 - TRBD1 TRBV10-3 TGTGCCATCCGGACAGGCCTAAATCAGCCCCAGCATTTT CAIRTGLNQPQHF
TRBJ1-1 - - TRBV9 TGTGCCAGCAGCGCCAGGGGATCGACTGAAGCTTTCTTT CASSARGSTEAFF
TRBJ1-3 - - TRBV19 TGTGCCAGTAGTTCCAAGAGCTCTGGAAACACCATATATTTT CASSSKSSGNTIYF
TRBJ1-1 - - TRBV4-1 TGCGCCAGCAGCCAAGAACCCCAAGGGGGGAACACTGAAGCTTTCTTT CASSQEPQGGNTEAFF
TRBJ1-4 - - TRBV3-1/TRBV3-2 TGTGCCAGCAGCCATGGCCAGAAACTGTTTTTT CASSHGQKLFF
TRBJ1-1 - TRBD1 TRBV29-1 TGCAGCGTTGCGGGACAGGGGATTTCGAACACTGAAGCTTTCTTT CSVAGQGISNTEAFF
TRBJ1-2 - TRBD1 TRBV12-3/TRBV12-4 TGTGCCATCAAGGAGGGGCAGGGGGATGGCTACACCTTC CAIKEGQGDGYTF
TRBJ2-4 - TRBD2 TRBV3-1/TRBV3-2 TGTGCCAGCAGCCAAGTGTCAGGGAGCGGGGACATTCAGTACTTC CASSQVSGSGDIQYF